This T cell receptor (beta chain) was documented in a study of blood T cell repertoires in COVID-19. Study overall: Both acute and convalescent COVID-19 samples were obtained from the United States, Italy and Spain. PBMCs, B-cell-depleted T cells, or T cells were the source of the cDNA or gDNA that made up the material.

Germline CDR1 is SGHVS and CDR2 is FQNEAQ. V lost 1 base and J lost 8, with 23 bases in between. The CDR3 is 18 amino acids. Sequenced by immunoSEQ multiplex PCR; TCRdb stores in-frame clones only, minus some. Of some 270,000 clones listed, approximately 85% are singletons. The Seattle patients joined while their infection was active and were tracked longitudinally afterward. V and J are TRBV7-8 and TRBJ1-4, with D tentatively TRBD1 (6 bases). The TCR sequence derives from a human donor with COVID-19, enrolled during active disease. The donor label of this sample is uncertain. Sequenced: peripheral blood. In DNA form, the CDR3 reads TGTGCCAGCAGCTTAGTCAGGGGCTACCCCGGTGGAAAAGAAAAACTGTTTTTT. Amino acids: CASSLVRGYPGGKEKLFF.